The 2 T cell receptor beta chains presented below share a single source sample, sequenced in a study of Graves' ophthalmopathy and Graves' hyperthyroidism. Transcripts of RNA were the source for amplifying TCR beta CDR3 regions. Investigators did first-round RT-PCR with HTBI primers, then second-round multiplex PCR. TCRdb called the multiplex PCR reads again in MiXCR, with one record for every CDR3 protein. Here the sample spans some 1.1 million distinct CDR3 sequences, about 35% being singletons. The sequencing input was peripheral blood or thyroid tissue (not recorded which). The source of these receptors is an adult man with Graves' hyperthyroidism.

CDR3: CSATGTGYEQYF. DNA of the CDR3: TGCAGTGCTACCGGGACAGGGTACGAGCAGTACTTC. V and J are TRBV20-1 and TRBJ2-7; TRBD1 aligns across 9 bases. CDR1 and CDR2 (germline): DFQATT, SNEGSKA (reference sequence). The CDR3 runs to 12 residues. The V segment lost 4 bases and the J segment 4 bases; nucleotides outside the gene matches: 2.

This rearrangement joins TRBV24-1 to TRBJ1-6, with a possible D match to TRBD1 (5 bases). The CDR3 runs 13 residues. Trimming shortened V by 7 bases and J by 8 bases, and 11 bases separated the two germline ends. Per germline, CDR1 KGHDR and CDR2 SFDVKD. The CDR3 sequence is CATSSLGHSPLHF. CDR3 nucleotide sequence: TGTGCCACCAGCAGTTTGGGGCATTCACCCCTCCACTTT.